This T cell receptor beta chain derives from a study of sequential checkpoint blockade in melanoma. Germline V CDR1 and CDR2: SGHTS, YDEGEE. The CDR3 contains 17 residues. The V segment lost 2 bases and the J segment 4 bases; nucleotides outside the gene matches: 5. The method was immunoSEQ multiplex PCR; TCRdb's version includes in-frame clones alone and lacks a portion of them. Found here are 15,000 to 20,000 clones, 60% to 75% of them singletons; the top ten hold roughly 5%. Stated treatment: randomized to nivolumab then ipilimumab (arm A) or the reverse (arm B). This clonotype was obtained from a human donor with melanoma. The source was tumor tissue (inferred from file names), collected from a patient given nivolumab and ipilimumab in sequence. This chain uses TRBV5-8 with TRBJ2-2; TRBD2 aligns across 13 bases. The CDR3 is CASSLGGTSGITGELFF. The CDR3 nucleotides are TGTGCCAGCAGCTTAGGGGGGACTAGCGGGATCACCGGGGAGCTGTTTTTT.